The sequence of this T cell receptor beta chain was determined in a study of blood T cell repertoires in COVID-19. Across the study: COVID-19 samples, acute and convalescent, were from the United States, Italy and Spain.

The ends lost 4 bases at V and 1 base at J; junction bases unmatched: 4. Germline V CDR1 and CDR2: SGHDT, YYEEEE. The CDR3 totals 14 residues. Original handling: Reference gene primer amplification gave estimated nucleated cell counts. Profiled with immunoSEQ multiplex PCR; TCRdb holds only in-frame clones, not every one. Clone size and V and J calls were adopted from that table, with D and trimming inferred from the DNA. Here the sample spans about 380,000 clones, around 87% being singletons. This clone appeared a few times. The age range of participants was 18 to 89 years, with residence in more than 20 US areas. Clinical history reported by participants formed the basis on which cohorts were assigned.

This chain connects TRBV5-6 to TRBJ2-5, with TRBD2 matching over 7 bases. Sequences were obtained from PBMCs or T cells enriched from blood (not recorded which). The sequence was obtained from a man aged 25 to 40 who had recovered from COVID-19. CDR3 amino acids: CASSIAGRQETQYF. The CDR3 bases are TGTGCCAGCAGCATAGCGGGCCGCCAAGAGACCCAGTACTTC.